Each of the 31 T cell receptor beta chains below was sequenced from the same sample in a study of T cell repertoires in cytomegalovirus infection. TCRdb ran MiXCR on the reads and lists one entry per CDR3 protein. This table holds about 360,000 distinct CDR3 sequences, around 18% found once. What was sequenced was PBMCs. Receptors were obtained from a human donor in good health (CMV status not recorded). Some clones in this sample may be carry-over from other donors' samples.

The rearrangement joins TRBV7-2 to TRBJ1-3, with D possibly being TRBD1 (6 bases). CDR3 length equals 14 residues. The V end was cut by 1 base, the J end by 4 bases, with 8 bases between. Germline CDR1 and CDR2: SGHTA and FQGNSA. CDR3 nucleotides: TGTGCCAGCAGCTTAGGGACAGTCGGAAACACCATATATTTT. Its protein product is CASSLGTVGNTIYF.

This clonotype has a count of ten or more. The chain employs TRBV28 and TRBJ2-5; D is ambiguous. Germline values: CDR1 MDHEN, CDR2 SYDVKM. CDR3 length: 17 residues. The V and J ends lost 4 bases and 2 bases respectively, with 20 bases between them. CDR3 DNA sequence: TGTGCCAGCAGTTGGCCCCTGGCCCTCCACGCTCAAGAGACCCAGTACTTC. It codes for CASSWPLALHAQETQYF.

The chain uses TRBV9 and TRBJ2-7, with TRBD1 matching 8 bases. This CDR3 comprises 14 residues. The junction had 1 base not matched to a gene; V was cut back by 2 bases and J by 0 bases. The germline V gene has CDR1 SGDLS and CDR2 YYNGEE. CDR3 in DNA: TGTGCCAGCAGCGTGACAGGGGACTCCTACGAGCAGTACTTC. Translated: CASSVTGDSYEQYF.

This clonotype was picked up a small number of times. The chain employs TRBV12-3 or TRBV12-4 and TRBJ2-2; unclear D gene. The V and J ends lost 4 bases and 5 bases respectively, with 8 bases between them. The CDR3 covers 13 residues. Here the CDR3 DNA reads TGTGCCAGCAGTTATCAAGCTACCGGGGAGCTGTTTTTT. Residues: CASSYQATGELFF.

The V gene is TRBV19, the J gene TRBJ2-1; 9 nucleotides align to TRBD2. The CDR3 covers 16 residues. Germline V gene data show CDR1 as LNHDA and CDR2 as SQIVND (reference sequence). Losses at the gene ends were 5 bases for V and 3 bases for J; bases not matched to a gene: 8. The DNA of the CDR3 is TGTGCCAGTAGTTGGGGAATAGCGGGAGTCTACAATGAGCAGTTCTTC. As protein: CASSWGIAGVYNEQFF.

The table lists this clonotype with a few counts. The J gene is TRBJ1-2, the V gene TRBV25-1; a weak D match, TRBD1 (5 bases). Trimming shortened V by 2 bases and J by 3 bases, and 10 bases separated the two germline ends. The CDR3 has 14 residues. The V gene's germline CDR1 is MGHDK and CDR2 SYGVNS. CDR3: CASSEAAGDYGYTF. The CDR3, as DNA: TGTGCCAGCAGTGAAGCGGCGGGGGACTATGGCTACACCTTC.

There are many counts of this clonotype. J is TRBJ2-3 and V is TRBV7-9; 9 bases match TRBD2. J gave up 1 base and V 2 bases, and 1 base lay outside the gene matches. CDR1 is SEHNR, CDR2 FQNEAQ, per germline (reference sequence). This CDR3 region has 15 residues. In DNA, the CDR3 is TGTGCCAGCAGCTTACCTAGCGGGGGCACAGATACGCAGTATTTT. Its protein is CASSLPSGGTDTQYF. Supplemented by reference TRBV7-9 and TRBJ2-3, the full variable domain reads DTGVSQNPRHKITKRGQNVTFRCDPISEHNRLYWYRQTLGQGPEFLTYFQNEAQLEKSRLLSDRFSAERPKGSFSTLEIQRTEQGDSAMYLCASSLPSGGTDTQYFGPGTRLTVL.

This clonotype has more than one count but fewer than ten. This chain links TRBV5-3 with TRBJ2-5; D uncertain. TRBV5-3 is designated an ORF whose function remains uncertain. The germline V and J ends were trimmed by 8 bases and 7 bases, with 15 bases remaining between them. This CDR3 is 12 amino acids long. This CDR3 is CASSTPFGTQYF. CDR3 nucleotides: TGTGCCAGCAGCACCCCCTTTGGGACCCAGTACTTC.

This clonotype was seen at least ten times. The V and J genes are TRBV5-6 and TRBJ2-7; 8 bases are shared with TRBD2. J gave up 7 bases and V 2 bases, and 5 bases lay outside the gene matches. Per the germline V gene, CDR1 is SGHDT and CDR2 is YYEEEE. The CDR3 runs 13 residues. The DNA of the CDR3 is TGTGCCAGCAGCTTCGTAGCGGGAAAAGAGCAGTACTTC. Its protein product is CASSFVAGKEQYF.

This clonotype was detected ten times or more. The V and J genes are TRBV7-6 and TRBJ2-1, with 7 bases that match TRBD1. Germline V gives CDR1 SGHVS, CDR2 FNYEAQ. With V trimmed by 3 bases and J by 2 bases, 13 bases remained unmatched. CDR3 size: 18 residues. CDR3 in amino acids: CASSLLGYRGETYNEQFF. The CDR3 region has the DNA TGTGCCAGCAGCTTGTTAGGGTACAGGGGCGAAACCTACAATGAGCAGTTCTTC.

The chain is built from TRBV5-1 and TRBJ2-7, with D possibly TRBD2 on 6 matching bases. Germline loops: CDR1 SGHRS, CDR2 YFSETQ. Trimming cost V 0 bases and J 0 bases, with 13 bases left between them. The CDR3 runs 16 residues. In DNA form, the CDR3 reads TGCGCCAGCAGCTTGGCTGGGGGGTTAAGCTCCTACGAGCAGTACTTC. Its translation: CASSLAGGLSSYEQYF.

This clonotype was observed a handful of times. The rearrangement joins TRBV4-3 to TRBJ1-5, with 9 positions matching TRBD1. The germline V gene encodes CDR1 LGHNA and CDR2 YSLEER. Trimming at V came to 3 bases and at J to 4 bases, leaving 7 bases not matched to a gene. The CDR3 spans 16 residues. CDR3 sequence (DNA): TGCGCCAGCAGCCAGAACGCCGGGACAGGGAATCAGCCCCAGCATTTT. This sequence encodes CASSQNAGTGNQPQHF.

This clonotype has at least ten counts. For the CDR3, the DNA is TGTGCCAGCAGTTTGTGGACTGAAGCTTTCTTT. Amino acids: CASSLWTEAFF. The rearrangement joins TRBV11-2 to TRBJ1-1, with no clear D. The germline CDR1 and CDR2 sequences are SGHAT and FQNNGV. This CDR3 contains 11 residues. Trimming stripped 6 bases from V and 5 bases from J, with 7 bases between.

The chain carries TRBV6-2 or TRBV6-3 and TRBJ2-1; D remains ambiguous. This CDR3 contains 15 residues. Germline lookup yields CDR1 MNHEY and CDR2 SVGEGT. V was trimmed by 8 bases and J by 4 bases, leaving 18 bases between them. DNA for the CDR3: TGTGCCAGCGGGCCCAGCAGCGCCGATTACAATGAGCAGTTCTTC. It codes for CASGPSSADYNEQFF.

This chain links TRBV6-2 or TRBV6-3 with TRBJ1-5; TRBD1 matches 12 bases. V shed 2 bases, J shed 1 base, and the junction held 9 bases outside the gene matches. Germline V lookup: CDR1 MNHEY, CDR2 SVGEGT. This CDR3 spans 19 amino acids. DNA of the CDR3: TGTGCCAGCAGTTACCCCGGGACAGGGGGCCAACGGAGCAATCAGCCCCAGCATTTT. Translating gives CASSYPGTGGQRSNQPQHF.

CDR3 coding DNA: TGTGCCAGCAGAAAGGGGACTAGCTCCTTCTACAATGAGCAGTTCTTC. It translates to CASRKGTSSFYNEQFF. This chain connects TRBV6-2 or TRBV6-3 to TRBJ2-1; 9 nucleotides align to TRBD2. After removal of 6 bases from V and 3 bases from J, the junction contained 9 bases not matched to a gene. The germline CDR1 and CDR2 sequences are MNHEY and SVGEGT. This CDR3 region has 16 residues.

This clonotype was counted many times. The CDR3 nucleotides read TGTGCCAGCAGCTCTACAGGGGGACGCTATGGCTACACCTTC. Translation gives CASSSTGGRYGYTF. This chain uses TRBV7-6 with TRBJ1-2, with 8 bases lining up with TRBD1. This CDR3 contains 14 residues. Trimming at V came to 4 bases and at J to 4 bases, leaving 5 bases not matched to a gene. Per the germline V gene, CDR1 is SGHVS and CDR2 is FNYEAQ.

This clonotype was counted many times. The chain links TRBV6-5 to TRBJ1-1, with 9 bases that match TRBD1. With 5 bases clipped from V and 11 bases from J, the junction kept 12 bases outside the gene matches. The germline gives CDR1 MNHEY, CDR2 SVGAGI. This CDR3 region has 14 residues. The CDR3 protein is CASSRYRDRAMAFF. CDR3 DNA sequence: TGTGCCAGCAGTAGGTACCGGGACAGGGCGATGGCTTTCTTT.

The V call is TRBV12-3 or TRBV12-4, the J call TRBJ2-1, with no clear D. The ends were cut back, 2 bases at V and 8 bases at J, with 16 bases in the middle. This CDR3 has 15 amino acids. The CDR3 bases are TGTGCCAGCAGTTTAAACGGACCTACTATAGATGAGCAGTTCTTC. Residues: CASSLNGPTIDEQFF.

The chain combines TRBV2 with TRBJ1-4; 9 bases line up with TRBD1. The CDR3 is 17 amino acids. The trim removed 6 bases at V and 8 bases at J, leaving 16 bases unmatched. From germline, CDR1 is SNHLY and CDR2 FYNNEI. The CDR3 DNA reads TGTGCCAGCAGCCCCGGGACAGGGACCGCCGGCAGGGAAAAACTGTTTTTT. Its protein product is CASSPGTGTAGREKLFF.

This clonotype was counted between two and nine times. The chain links TRBV7-2 to TRBJ2-3; 14 bases are shared with TRBD2. With V trimmed by 4 bases and J by 5 bases, 5 bases remained unmatched. The CDR3 consists of 16 residues. Germline lookup yields CDR1 SGHTA and CDR2 FQGNSA. CDR3 region: CASSSSGTSGRDTQYF. In nucleotides, the CDR3 is TGTGCCAGCAGCTCGTCCGGGACTAGCGGGAGAGATACGCAGTATTTT.

This clonotype was seen a handful of times. The J gene is TRBJ2-5, the V gene TRBV6-1; D perhaps matches TRBD2 (6 bases). This CDR3 is 14 amino acids long. V lost 6 bases and J lost 0, with 11 bases in between. Germline-derived CDR1 and CDR2 are MNHNS and SASEGT. Here the CDR3 reads CASRGTAYQETQYF. The DNA of the CDR3 is TGTGCCAGCAGGGGGACTGCGTACCAAGAGACCCAGTACTTC.

The chain uses TRBV5-1 and TRBJ1-1, with D possibly TRBD1 on 6 matching bases. The V gene lost 3 bases and the J gene lost 5 bases, with 17 bases spanning the gap. This CDR3 comprises 15 residues. Germline V lookup: CDR1 SGHRS, CDR2 YFSETQ. CDR3 DNA: TGCGCCAGCAGCTCCCACAGGGCTTCGGGGACTGAAGCTTTCTTT. It encodes CASSSHRASGTEAFF.

This clonotype was detected only a few times. The V and J genes are TRBV18 and TRBJ1-4, with 8 bases identical to TRBD1. V was clipped by 3 bases and J by 8 bases; unmatched bases: 8. The CDR3 is 15 amino acids. Germline-derived CDR1 and CDR2 are KGHSH and LQKENI. CDR3 sequence: CASSPTRQGYEKLFF. Here the CDR3 DNA reads TGTGCCAGCTCACCCACCCGACAGGGGTACGAAAAACTGTTTTTT.

Details on this clonotype: A much larger clonotype is one base distant, so this may be a read error. J is TRBJ1-1 and V is TRBV19; TRBD1 might be the D (6 bases). Germline CDR1 is LNHDA and CDR2 is SQIVND (reference sequence). The length of the CDR3 is 14 residues. V was trimmed by 5 bases and J by 4 bases, leaving 14 bases between them. The CDR3 loop is CASSPGTTCTEAFF. CDR3 sequence (DNA): TGTGCCAGTAGTCCCGGGACAACGTGCACTGAAGCTTTCTTT.

As to this clonotype: A much larger clone differs from this one at a single base, so this may be a read error. J is TRBJ2-7 and V is TRBV6-5, with TRBD1 matching over 7 bases. Germline values: CDR1 MNHEY, CDR2 SVGAGI. V was pared by 6 bases and J by 5 bases, with 13 bases of the junction left unmatched. This CDR3 comprises 15 residues. The CDR3 here is CASRDLQGVADEQYF. The CDR3 DNA reads as TGTGCCAGCAGGGACTTGCAGGGGGTCGCTGACGAGCAGTACTTC.

This clonotype was detected ten times or more. V and J are TRBV7-2 and TRBJ2-7, with 9 bases identical to TRBD1. The CDR3 is made up of 14 amino acids. Germline V gene sequence: CDR1 SGHTA, CDR2 FQGNSA. V was pared by 6 bases and J by 2 bases, with 5 bases of the junction left unmatched. The CDR3 DNA reads TGTGCCAGCAGTCGCACAGGGGGCCCCTACGAGCAGTACTTC. Protein: CASSRTGGPYEQYF. The full variable domain, completed using reference TRBV7-2 and TRBJ2-7, is GAGVSQSPSNKVTEKGKDVELRCDPISGHTALYWYRQSLGQGLEFLIYFQGNSAPDKSGLPSDRFSAERTGGSVSTLTIQRTQQEDSAVYLCASSRTGGPYEQYFGPGTRLTVT.

This clonotype has only a few counts. The chain employs TRBV6-1 and TRBJ2-7, with D tentatively TRBD1 (6 bases). Germline CDR1 and CDR2: MNHNS and SASEGT. The CDR3 spans 14 residues. Trimming pared 7 bases from V and 3 bases from J, leaving 16 bases between. CDR3 protein: CASISTGGDYEQYF. CDR3 sequence (DNA): TGTGCCAGCATTTCGACAGGTGGGGACTACGAGCAGTACTTC.

This chain uses TRBV2 with TRBJ2-1; TRBD2 matches at 12 bases. Losses at the gene ends were 7 bases for V and 8 bases for J; bases not matched to a gene: 9. Germline-derived CDR1 and CDR2 are SNHLY and FYNNEI. CDR3 length: 15 amino acids. The CDR3 protein is CASMSSGRASYEQFF. Written as DNA, the CDR3 is TGTGCCAGCATGTCTAGCGGGAGGGCCTCTTATGAGCAGTTCTTC. Variable domain in full (rest from reference TRBV2 and TRBJ2-1): EPEVTQTPSHQVTQMGQEVILRCVPISNHLYFYWYRQILGQKVEFLVSFYNNEISEKSEIFDDQFSVERPDGSNFTLKIRSTKLEDSAMYFCASMSSGRASYEQFFGPGTRLTVL.

This clonotype was picked up a small number of times. This chain uses TRBV7-9 with TRBJ2-1, with D possibly TRBD2 on 5 matching bases. CDR3 length: 13 amino acids. Germline-derived CDR1 and CDR2 are SEHNR and FQNEAQ (reference sequence). V was cut by 4 bases and J by 9 bases, with 13 bases left in between. The CDR3 DNA reads TGTGCCAGCAGCTGGCCCACGGGGATTGAGCAGTTCTTC. Amino acid sequence: CASSWPTGIEQFF.

This clonotype was seen repeatedly, ten times or more. This rearrangement joins TRBV7-2 to TRBJ2-7; D gene ambiguous. This CDR3 spans 15 amino acids. Trimming shortened V by 1 base and J by 4 bases, and 14 bases separated the two germline ends. Per germline, CDR1 SGHTA and CDR2 FQGNSA. CDR3 sequence reads: CASSLGKGVGYEQYF. For the CDR3, the DNA is TGTGCCAGCAGCTTAGGGAAGGGTGTTGGGTACGAGCAGTACTTC.